The rows below give T cell receptor beta chains drawn from one sample of a study of T cell responses to AZD1222 COVID-19 vaccine. Sequencing was performed with immunoSEQ multiplex PCR; in TCRdb, only in-frame clones are kept and a portion is missing. The sample comprises 120,000 to 150,000 clones, around 83% of which are singletons, and around 5% rests with the top ten. The source was peripheral blood, collected 28 days after the second AZD1222 dose. All receptors derive from an adult who received the AZD1222 COVID-19 vaccine. CDR3s leave out the opening cysteine and the closing phenylalanine or tryptophan. Fields, in order: J gene, V gene, CDR3 protein.

J: TRBJ1-4
V: TRBV7-8
CDR3: ASSLGGNTNEKLF

J: TRBJ1-2
V: TRBV5-4
CDR3: ASSSSKGGDYGYT

J: TRBJ1-1
V: TRBV2
CDR3: ASSHTGEEAF

J: TRBJ2-1
V: TRBV5-1
CDR3: ASSRGPNEQF

J: TRBJ2-7
V: TRBV7-9
CDR3: ASSGEYEQY

J: TRBJ1-6
V: TRBV10-1
CDR3: SNQQGIAYNSPLH

J: TRBJ2-3
V: TRBV2
CDR3: ASRIAGVEDTQY

J: TRBJ2-1
V: TRBV25-1
CDR3: ASSEARGLF

J: TRBJ2-7
V: TRBV2
CDR3: ASTMWWGDEQY

J: TRBJ1-6
V: TRBV30
CDR3: AWTMGGTLH

J: TRBJ2-7
V: TRBV28
CDR3: ASSQTSGAYEQY

J: TRBJ2-5
V: TRBV19
CDR3: ASSVGLAKGETQY

J: TRBJ1-1
V: TRBV19
CDR3: ASSPDTVEAF

J: TRBJ1-3
V: TRBV20-1
CDR3: SASGFPDGGTIY

J: TRBJ2-7
V: TRBV3-1/TRBV3-2
CDR3: ASSRSGTNYEQY

J: TRBJ2-7
V: TRBV7-9
CDR3: ASSLAGSPGEQY

J: TRBJ2-1
V: TRBV29-1
CDR3: SVVKDRESEQF

J: TRBJ1-5
V: TRBV24-1
CDR3: ATPSRTPLSQH

J: TRBJ2-7
V: TRBV5-8
CDR3: ASSARSYEQY

J: TRBJ1-5
V: TRBV15
CDR3: ATSRDQAGGSQPQH

J: TRBJ1-2
V: TRBV11-2
CDR3: ASRPTGGDYGYT

J: TRBJ1-1
V: TRBV4-2
CDR3: ASRPGTANTEAF

J: TRBJ1-6
V: TRBV11-2
CDR3: ASSLGAEISYNSPLH

J: TRBJ2-7
V: TRBV30
CDR3: AWDRSYEQY

J: TRBJ1-1
V: TRBV10-3
CDR3: AVGQGTTEAF

J: TRBJ1-1
V: TRBV7-9
CDR3: ASSSGTGKAF

J: TRBJ2-3
V: TRBV4-1
CDR3: ASSQGSGGPASTDTQY

J: TRBJ2-5
V: TRBV2
CDR3: ASSESREAQY

J: TRBJ2-7
V: TRBV28
CDR3: ASKETGSTYEQY

J: TRBJ1-3
V: TRBV6-5
CDR3: ASRSDRVNTIY

J: TRBJ1-2
V: TRBV6-1
CDR3: ASSPDRIIYGYT